This TCR beta chain was sequenced for a study of T cells in Graves' hyperthyroidism and ophthalmopathy. Germline loops: CDR1 SGHRS, CDR2 YFSETQ. This CDR3 has 13 residues. The V and J ends lost 3 bases and 3 bases respectively, with 10 bases between them. Authors of the study amplified TCR beta CDR3 regions from RNA transcripts. With the HTBI primer set, the TCR CDR3 went through a first round of RT-PCR. Using its own MiXCR run on the multiplex PCR reads, TCRdb lists one record per CDR3 protein. Of over 400,000 distinct CDR3 sequences listed, about 20% were seen once; the top ten hold 45% to 55%. The material sequenced was blood. The clonotype originates from a woman aged 70-85 years with Graves' ophthalmopathy. The V call is TRBV5-1, the J call TRBJ2-7, with D maybe TRBD2 (5 bases). The CDR3 DNA sequence: TGCGCCAGCAGCTCCGCTAGCCACTACGAGCAGTACTTC. Amino acids: CASSSASHYEQYF.